This T cell receptor beta chain was profiled in a study of blood T cell repertoires in COVID-19. Looking at the study overall: The origin of the acute and convalescent COVID-19 samples was the United States, Italy and Spain.

Assay: immunoSEQ multiplex PCR; the TCRdb copy retains only in-frame clones and omits some. The sample carries hundreds of thousands of clones, roughly 83% recorded once. The cohort comprised adults aged 18 to 89 years residing in 20 to 25 US areas. Which cohort a participant joined came from the clinical history participants gave. Two negative PCRs, clearance, or symptom resolution were required of recovered Cohort 3 donors. The CDR3 extends over 15 amino acids. The germline V and J ends were trimmed by 1 base and 0 bases, with 7 bases remaining between them. Germline-derived CDR1 and CDR2 are SGHTA and FQGNSA.

The sample consisted of PBMCs or T cells enriched from blood (not recorded which). The rearrangement links TRBV7-2 to TRBJ1-3, with D tentatively TRBD1 (6 bases). The receptor's source is a woman aged 45-59 years who had recovered from COVID-19. In nucleotides, the CDR3 is TGTGCCAGCAGCTTAGAAGGGGGCTCTGGAAACACCATATATTTT. It yields the protein CASSLEGGSGNTIYF.